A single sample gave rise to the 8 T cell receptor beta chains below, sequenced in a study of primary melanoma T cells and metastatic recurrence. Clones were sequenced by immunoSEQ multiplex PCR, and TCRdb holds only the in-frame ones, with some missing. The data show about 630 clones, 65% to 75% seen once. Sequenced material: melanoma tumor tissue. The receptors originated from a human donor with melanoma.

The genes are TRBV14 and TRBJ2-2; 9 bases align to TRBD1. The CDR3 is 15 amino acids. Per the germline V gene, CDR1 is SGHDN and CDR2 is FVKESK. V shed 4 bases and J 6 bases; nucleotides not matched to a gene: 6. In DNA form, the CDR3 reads TGTGCCAGCAGCCCCCGGACAGGGGTGTCCGGGGAGCTGTTTTTT. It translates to CASSPRTGVSGELFF.

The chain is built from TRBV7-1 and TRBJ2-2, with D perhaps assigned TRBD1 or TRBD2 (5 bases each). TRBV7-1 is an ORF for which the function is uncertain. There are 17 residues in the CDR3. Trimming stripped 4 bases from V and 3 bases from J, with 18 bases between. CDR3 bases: TGTGCCAGCAGCTTAGTCATCGGGACGGGACACACCGGGGAGCTGTTTTTT. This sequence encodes CASSLVIGTGHTGELFF.

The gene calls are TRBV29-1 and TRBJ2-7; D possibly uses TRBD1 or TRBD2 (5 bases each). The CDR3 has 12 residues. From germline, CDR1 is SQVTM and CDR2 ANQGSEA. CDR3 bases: TGCACCCCTCCATGTTGGGACCACGAGCAGTACTTC. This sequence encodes CTPPCWDHEQYF.

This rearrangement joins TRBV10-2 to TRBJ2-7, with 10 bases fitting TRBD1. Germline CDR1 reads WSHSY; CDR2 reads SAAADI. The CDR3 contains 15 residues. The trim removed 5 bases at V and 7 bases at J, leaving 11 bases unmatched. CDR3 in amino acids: CASSQRDRGSAEQYF. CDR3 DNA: TGCGCCAGCAGTCAGAGGGACAGGGGCTCTGCGGAGCAGTACTTC.

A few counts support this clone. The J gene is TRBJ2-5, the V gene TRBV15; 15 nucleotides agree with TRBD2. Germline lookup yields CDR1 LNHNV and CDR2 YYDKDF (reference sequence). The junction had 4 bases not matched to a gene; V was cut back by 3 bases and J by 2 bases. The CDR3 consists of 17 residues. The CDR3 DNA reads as TGTGCCACCAGCAGGGGACTAGCGGGGGGCCTACAAGAGACCCAGTACTTC. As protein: CATSRGLAGGLQETQYF.

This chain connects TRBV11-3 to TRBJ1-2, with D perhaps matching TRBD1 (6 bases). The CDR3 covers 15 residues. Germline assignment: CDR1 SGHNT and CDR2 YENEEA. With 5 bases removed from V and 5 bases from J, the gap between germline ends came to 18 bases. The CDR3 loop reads CASSTRQRGDYGYTF. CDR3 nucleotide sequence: TGTGCCAGCAGCACAAGACAGAGGGGGGATTATGGCTACACCTTC.

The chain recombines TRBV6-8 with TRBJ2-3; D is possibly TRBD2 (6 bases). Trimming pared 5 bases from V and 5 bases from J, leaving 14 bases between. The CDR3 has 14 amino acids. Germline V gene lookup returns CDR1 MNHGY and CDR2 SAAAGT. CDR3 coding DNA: TGTGCCAGCAGTGCGGGGTCGGGCCGAGATACGCAGTATTTT. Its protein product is CASSAGSGRDTQYF.

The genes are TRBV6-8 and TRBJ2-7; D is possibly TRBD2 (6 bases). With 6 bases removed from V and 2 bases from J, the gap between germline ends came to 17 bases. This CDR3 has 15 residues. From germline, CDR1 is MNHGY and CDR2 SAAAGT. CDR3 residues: CASSDLALATYEQYF. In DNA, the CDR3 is TGTGCCAGCAGCGACCTAGCGTTGGCTACCTACGAGCAGTACTTC.